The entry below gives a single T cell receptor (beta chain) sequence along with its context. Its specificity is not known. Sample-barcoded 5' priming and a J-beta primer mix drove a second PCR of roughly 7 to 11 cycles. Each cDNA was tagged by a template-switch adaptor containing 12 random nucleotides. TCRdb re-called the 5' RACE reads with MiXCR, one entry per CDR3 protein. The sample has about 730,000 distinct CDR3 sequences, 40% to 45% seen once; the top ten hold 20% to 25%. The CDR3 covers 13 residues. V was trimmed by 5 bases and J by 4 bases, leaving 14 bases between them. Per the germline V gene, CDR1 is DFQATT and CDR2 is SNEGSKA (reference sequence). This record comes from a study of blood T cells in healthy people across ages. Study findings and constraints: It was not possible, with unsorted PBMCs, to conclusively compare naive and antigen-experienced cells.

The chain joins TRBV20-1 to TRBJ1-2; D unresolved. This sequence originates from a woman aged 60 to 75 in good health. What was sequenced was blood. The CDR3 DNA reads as TGCAGTGCTGTGGGAAGTCGCAGCTATGGCTACACCTTC. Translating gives CSAVGSRSYGYTF.